One and the same sample provided the 29 T cell receptor beta chains below, sequenced in a study of T cell repertoires in cytomegalovirus infection. TCRdb re-derived calls from the reads in MiXCR, one entry per CDR3 protein. The sample has approximately 500,000 distinct CDR3 sequences, approximately 17% seen once. Sample: CD8+ T cells from PBMCs. The receptors shown here come from a human donor in good health (CMV status not recorded). Some clones in this sample may be carry-over from other donors' samples.

The CDR3 nucleotides are TGTGCCAGCAGTTCCAGGGTCAGGGGTCGCCGCTACGAGCAGTACTTC. It codes for CASSSRVRGRRYEQYF. The V and J genes are TRBV6-6 and TRBJ2-7, with D perhaps matching TRBD1 (6 bases). CDR1 MNHNY and CDR2 SVGAGI come from the germline V gene (reference sequence). V dropped 4 bases and J dropped 3 bases, with 19 bases sitting between them. CDR3 length: 16 residues.

The gene calls are TRBV27 and TRBJ2-7; D gene uncertain. Germline V gene sequence: CDR1 MNHEY, CDR2 SMNVEV (reference sequence). V was pared by 0 bases and J by 6 bases, with 15 bases between. The CDR3 sequence is 15 residues long. The CDR3 loop reads CASSLSKGYLGEQYF. The CDR3 DNA follows: TGTGCCAGCAGTTTATCGAAAGGTTATCTGGGCGAGCAGTACTTC.

The genes are TRBV29-1 and TRBJ2-1, with D tentatively TRBD2 (6 bases). Germline V CDR1 and CDR2: SQVTM, ANQGSEA. Trimming removed 1 base at V and 6 bases at J, with 10 bases between. This CDR3 is 13 amino acids long. The CDR3 sequence is CSVEGRTTNEQFF. CDR3 coding DNA: TGCAGCGTTGAAGGTAGGACTACCAATGAGCAGTTCTTC.

V is TRBV19 and J is TRBJ2-7; no firm D call. The CDR3 extends over 14 amino acids. The germline V and J ends were trimmed by 1 base and 4 bases, with 11 bases remaining between them. CDR1 is LNHDA and CDR2 is SQIVND in the germline V gene (reference sequence). The CDR3 nucleotides are TGTGCCAGTAGTATAGGCAACAGAGGATACGAGCAGTACTTC. This sequence encodes CASSIGNRGYEQYF.

This clonotype was found a few times. This rearrangement joins TRBV6-6 to TRBJ2-7, with 7 bases lining up with TRBD2. This CDR3 spans 15 amino acids. CDR1 and CDR2 from the germline V gene are MNHNY and SVGAGI (reference sequence). V gave up 7 bases and J gave up 1 base; unmatched junction bases: 10. Here the CDR3 DNA reads TGTGCCAGCAATGAGCGGGGCCTCCTATCCTACGAGCAGTACTTC. It translates to CASNERGLLSYEQYF.

This clonotype was counted between two and nine times. The genes are TRBV19 and TRBJ1-1, with D possibly being TRBD1 (6 bases). Between the trimmed V and J ends, which lost 4 bases and 4 bases, there was a span of 10 bases. The CDR3 loop spans 13 amino acids. Germline V gene data show CDR1 as LNHDA and CDR2 as SQIVND (reference sequence). CDR3 in DNA: TGTGCCAGTAGTAATACAGGGCCCACTGAAGCTTTCTTT. It yields the protein CASSNTGPTEAFF.

This clonotype has just a few counts. This rearrangement joins TRBV2 to TRBJ1-1; D gene unclear. This CDR3 spans 14 amino acids. V shed 1 base and J shed 1 base, with 7 bases lying between them. Germline CDR1 reads SNHLY; CDR2 reads FYNNEI. The CDR3 nucleotides read TGTGCCAGCAGTGAAGGGGGAGAGAACACTGAAGCTTTCTTT. As protein: CASSEGGENTEAFF.

The J gene is TRBJ1-3, the V gene TRBV5-5, with D maybe TRBD1 (5 bases). Per the germline V gene, CDR1 is SGHKS and CDR2 is YYEKEE (reference sequence). The CDR3 length is 17 residues. V dropped 5 bases and J dropped 2 bases, with 20 bases sitting between them. The CDR3 spells CASRLQEGWAPGNTIYF. CDR3 in DNA: TGTGCCAGCAGGTTGCAAGAGGGGTGGGCCCCTGGAAACACCATATATTTT. Drawing the rest from reference TRBV5-5 and TRBJ1-3, the complete variable domain is DAGVTQSPTHLIKTRGQQVTLRCSPISGHKSVSWYQQVLGQGPQFIFQYYEKEERGRGNFPDRFSARQFPNYSSELNVNALLLGDSALYLCASRLQEGWAPGNTIYFGEGSWLTVV.

Of note for this clonotype: Germline and junction disagree at one end, which may indicate a read error. The chain joins TRBV19 to TRBJ1-4; D remains ambiguous. Germline loops: CDR1 LNHDA, CDR2 SQIVND (reference sequence). CDR3 length: 12 residues. For the CDR3, the DNA is TGTGCCAGTAATATATACGATGAAAAACTGTTTTTT. Translating it yields CASNIYDEKLFF.

In its sample, this clonotype was seen a few times. The J gene is TRBJ1-2, the V gene TRBV29-1, with D unclear. The length of the CDR3 is 12 residues. The germline V gene encodes CDR1 SQVTM and CDR2 ANQGSEA. The CDR3 loop is CTYSGLDYGYTF. As DNA, the CDR3 is TGCACCTACTCTGGGCTAGACTATGGCTACACCTTC.

This clonotype was seen many times. The rearrangement joins TRBV6-7 to TRBJ2-1, with a weak D call TRBD2 (6 bases). TRBV6-7 has ORF status, its function being uncertain. The CDR3 totals 14 residues. The germline V and J ends were trimmed by 10 bases and 5 bases, with 18 bases remaining between them. As DNA, the CDR3 is TGTGCCATCGAGAGCGGCGGGATTAACAATGAGCAGTTCTTC. This gives the protein CAIESGGINNEQFF.

Concerning this clonotype: It may be a read error: a sequence one base away is much more abundant. The final CDR3 position lacks the conserved phenylalanine or tryptophan, pointing to a likely read error. V usage is TRBV7-6 and J usage is TRBJ2-3, with D perhaps matching TRBD2 (6 bases). This CDR3 contains 14 residues. The V end was cut by 5 bases, the J end by 3 bases, with 12 bases between. Germline V gene lookup returns CDR1 SGHVS and CDR2 FNYEAQ. The CDR3 coding sequence is TGTGCCAGCAGCCCAGAGGGGAGGACAGATACGCAGTATTCT. It encodes CASSPEGRTDTQYS.

This clonotype was seen more than once but under ten times. The chain is built from TRBV4-1 and TRBJ2-7, with D tentatively TRBD2 (5 bases). Germline CDR1 is MGHRA and CDR2 is YSYEKL. The V gene lost 4 bases and the J gene lost 5 bases, with 18 bases spanning the gap. The CDR3 contains 15 residues. CDR3 nucleotide sequence: TGCGCCAGCAGCCCACCAACGGCGGGCTTTGACGAGCAGTACTTC. Its protein product is CASSPPTAGFDEQYF.

This clonotype has a count of ten or more. The chain is built from TRBV10-3 and TRBJ2-3, with D maybe TRBD2 (6 bases). Trimming removed 2 bases from V and 2 bases from J, with 14 bases in between. There are 16 residues in the CDR3. From germline, CDR1 is ENHRY and CDR2 SYGVKD. CDR3 DNA: TGTGCCATCAGTGAGACGCAGGAGGGAGACACAGATACGCAGTATTTT. Protein sequence: CAISETQEGDTDTQYF.

This clonotype was counted a few times. The chain uses TRBV2 and TRBJ1-2; 7 bases fit TRBD1. With 8 bases clipped from V and 5 bases from J, the junction kept 8 bases outside the gene matches. Germline V gives CDR1 SNHLY, CDR2 FYNNEI. The CDR3 runs to 13 residues. The CDR3 reads CASPKDRRYGYTF. As DNA, the CDR3 is TGTGCCAGCCCCAAGGACAGGCGATATGGCTACACCTTC.

This clonotype was recorded many times. The V call is TRBV6-2 or TRBV6-3, the J call TRBJ2-7, with 9 bases matching TRBD1. Per the germline V gene, CDR1 is MNHEY and CDR2 is SVGEGT. The CDR3 contains 13 residues. The V and J ends lost 6 bases and 3 bases, in that order; junction bases with no gene match: 3. The CDR3 sequence: CASRGTGFYEQYF. As DNA, the CDR3 is TGTGCCAGCAGGGGGACAGGGTTCTACGAGCAGTACTTC.

This clonotype was seen once. V usage is TRBV28 and J usage is TRBJ1-2; 11 bases agree with TRBD1. J was trimmed by 10 bases and V by 6 bases; bases with no gene match: 4. Per the germline V gene, CDR1 is MDHEN and CDR2 is SYDVKM. The CDR3 has 12 residues. Here the CDR3 reads CASRDRGRVYTF. DNA of the CDR3: TGTGCCAGCAGGGACAGGGGGCGTGTCTACACCTTC.

This chain links TRBV7-3 with TRBJ2-3, with TRBD1 matching over 11 bases. The V gene's germline CDR1 is SGHTA and CDR2 FQGTGA. V trimming: 6 bases; J trimming: 4 bases; junction bases outside the gene matches: 3. The CDR3 runs to 14 residues. CDR3 bases: TGTGCCAGCAGTGAGGGACAGGGGGCAGATACGCAGTATTTT. Translated, it gives CASSEGQGADTQYF.

With respect to this clonotype: This may stem from a read error, because a much larger clone lies one nucleotide away. The V gene is TRBV4-2, the J gene TRBJ1-5, with TRBD1 identical over 9 bases. Trimming removed 0 bases from V and 5 bases from J; junction bases left unmatched: 2. The CDR3 runs 15 residues. Germline loops: CDR1 LGHNA, CDR2 YNFKEQ. The CDR3 loop is CASSQEGTGYQPQHF. For the CDR3, the DNA is TGTGCCAGCAGCCAAGAAGGGACAGGGTATCAGCCCCAGCATTTT.

The chain links TRBV2 to TRBJ2-3; D possibly corresponds to TRBD1 (5 bases). The germline CDR1 and CDR2 sequences are SNHLY and FYNNEI. The V and J ends lost 1 base and 2 bases respectively, with 10 bases between them. The CDR3 consists of 15 residues. The CDR3: CASSEGRAYTDTQYF. The CDR3 bases are TGTGCCAGCAGTGAAGGCAGGGCATACACAGATACGCAGTATTTT.

The chain recombines TRBV6-6 with TRBJ2-3; TRBD2 aligns across 8 bases. From germline, CDR1 is MNHNY and CDR2 SVGAGI (reference sequence). J lost 3 bases, V lost 5 bases, and 10 bases had no gene match. The CDR3 extends over 16 amino acids. CDR3 residues: CASSQSGGRVTDTQYF. CDR3 DNA: TGTGCCAGCAGTCAAAGCGGGGGCCGAGTTACAGATACGCAGTATTTT.

The chain employs TRBV7-3 and TRBJ2-2, with 9 bases lining up with TRBD1. This CDR3 is 15 amino acids long. CDR1 is SGHTA, CDR2 FQGTGA, per germline. Trimming took 6 bases from V and 3 from J; bases not matched to a gene: 5. The CDR3 sequence is CASRGTGWDTGELFF. The CDR3 nucleotides are TGTGCCAGCAGGGGGACAGGGTGGGACACCGGGGAGCTGTTTTTT. Variable domain in full (rest from reference TRBV7-3 and TRBJ2-2): GAGVSQTPSNKVTEKGKYVELRCDPISGHTALYWYRQSLGQGPEFLIYFQGTGAADDSGLPNDRFFAVRPEGSVSTLKIQRTERGDSAVYLCASRGTGWDTGELFFGEGSRLTVL.

This clonotype was recorded at least ten times. The chain is built from TRBV9 and TRBJ2-1; D perhaps matches TRBD2 (5 bases). With 0 bases removed from V and 7 bases from J, the gap between germline ends came to 20 bases. This CDR3 region has 17 residues. The V gene's germline CDR1 is SGDLS and CDR2 YYNGEE. CDR3 in amino acids: CASSVDRGGLGLNEQFF. Written as DNA, the CDR3 is TGTGCCAGCAGCGTAGACCGGGGTGGGCTAGGTTTGAATGAGCAGTTCTTC.

This clonotype was observed many times. The CDR3 is CASSLLVLMGGPDTQYF. The CDR3 bases are TGTGCCAGCAGCTTACTGGTCCTTATGGGGGGTCCAGATACGCAGTATTTT. V and J are TRBV11-2 and TRBJ2-3; perhaps TRBD2 as D (6 bases). Germline CDR1 SGHAT, CDR2 FQNNGV. CDR3 length: 17 amino acids. V was clipped by 2 bases and J by 4 bases, with 19 bases between them.

This clonotype has just a few counts. V is TRBV7-9 and J is TRBJ2-7; D is possibly TRBD2 (5 bases). Deletions cut 5 bases from V and 3 bases from J, with 11 bases between. This CDR3 contains 13 residues. CDR1 SEHNR and CDR2 FQNEAQ come from the germline V gene (reference sequence). In DNA form, the CDR3 reads TGTGCCAGCAGCCCAGGACTCCTCTACGAGCAGTACTTC. It yields the protein CASSPGLLYEQYF.

The chain couples TRBV28 to TRBJ1-5, with 9 bases fitting TRBD1. CDR3 length: 15 amino acids. V lost 7 bases and J lost 4; bases outside the gene matches: 8. The V gene's germline CDR1 is MDHEN and CDR2 SYDVKM. CDR3 bases: TGTGCCAGCATTCATGAAGGACAGGGGAATCAGCCCCAGCATTTT. It encodes CASIHEGQGNQPQHF.

Remarks on this clonotype: A much larger clone differs by one base, so this may be a read error. The chain combines TRBV12-3 or TRBV12-4 with TRBJ1-5; no firm D call. This CDR3 region has 14 residues. V lost 2 bases and J 4 bases, leaving 9 bases between the germline ends. Here the CDR3 DNA reads TGTGCCAGCAGTTTACAGGAATTAAATCAGCCCCAGCATTTT. It translates to CASSLQELNQPQHF.

This clonotype was seen more than once but under ten times. The chain carries TRBV7-9 and TRBJ2-2; D is unclear. Germline V CDR1 and CDR2: SEHNR, FQNEAQ (reference sequence). Deletions cut 4 bases from V and 8 bases from J, with 17 bases between. The CDR3 length is 15 residues. CDR3 in DNA: TGTGCCAGCAGCTCACGTCCTGGATTCGGGGGGGAGCTGTTTTTT. Residues: CASSSRPGFGGELFF.

V is TRBV14 and J is TRBJ2-3; 13 bases are a match to TRBD2. The ends lost 0 bases at V and 6 bases at J; junction bases unmatched: 6. Germline V gene data show CDR1 as SGHDN and CDR2 as FVKESK. The CDR3 length is 17 residues. The CDR3 bases are TGTGCCAGCAGCCAAGAAGAGACTAGCGGGAGGCGGGATACGCAGTATTTT. Residues: CASSQEETSGRRDTQYF.